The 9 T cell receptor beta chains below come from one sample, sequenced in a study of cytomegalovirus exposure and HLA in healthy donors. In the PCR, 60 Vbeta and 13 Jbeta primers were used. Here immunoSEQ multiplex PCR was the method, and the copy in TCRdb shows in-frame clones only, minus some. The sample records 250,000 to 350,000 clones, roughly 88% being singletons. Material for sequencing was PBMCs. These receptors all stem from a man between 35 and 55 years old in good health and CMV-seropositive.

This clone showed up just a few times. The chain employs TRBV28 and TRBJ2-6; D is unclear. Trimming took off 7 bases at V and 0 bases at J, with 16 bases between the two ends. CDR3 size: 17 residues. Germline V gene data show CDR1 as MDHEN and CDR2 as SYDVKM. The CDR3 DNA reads TGTGCCAGCAATCACAGAGCCAGCATCTCTGGGGCCAACGTCCTGACTTTC. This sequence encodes CASNHRASISGANVLTF.

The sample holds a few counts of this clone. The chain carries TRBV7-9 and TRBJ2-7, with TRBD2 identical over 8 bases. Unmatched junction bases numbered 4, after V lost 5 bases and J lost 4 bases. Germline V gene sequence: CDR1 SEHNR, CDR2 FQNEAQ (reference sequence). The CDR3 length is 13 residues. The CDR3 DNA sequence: TGTGCCAGCAGCCCCAGCGGGAGTTACGAGCAGTACTTC. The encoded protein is CASSPSGSYEQYF.

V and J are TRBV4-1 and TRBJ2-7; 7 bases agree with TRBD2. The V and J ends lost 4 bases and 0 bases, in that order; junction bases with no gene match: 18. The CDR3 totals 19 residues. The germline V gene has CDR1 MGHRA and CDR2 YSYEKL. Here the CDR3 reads CASSPLGGSWREPSYEQYF. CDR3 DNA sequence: TGCGCCAGCAGCCCCCTTGGAGGGAGCTGGCGGGAGCCCTCCTACGAGCAGTACTTC.

The DNA of the CDR3 is TGTGCCAGCAGCGTAGGGCAGGGACACTCCTACGAGCAGTACTTC. Protein sequence: CASSVGQGHSYEQYF. This chain connects TRBV9 to TRBJ2-7, with D maybe TRBD1 (6 bases). Germline V gives CDR1 SGDLS, CDR2 YYNGEE. Trimming took 0 bases from V and 0 from J, leaving 10 bases between them. The CDR3 is 15 amino acids.

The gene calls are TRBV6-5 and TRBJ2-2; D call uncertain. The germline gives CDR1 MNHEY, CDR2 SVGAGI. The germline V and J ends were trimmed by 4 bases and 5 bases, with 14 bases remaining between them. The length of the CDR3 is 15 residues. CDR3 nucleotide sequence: TGTGCCAGCAGTTCACCCCCATTACGGACCGGGGAGCTGTTTTTT. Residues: CASSSPPLRTGELFF.

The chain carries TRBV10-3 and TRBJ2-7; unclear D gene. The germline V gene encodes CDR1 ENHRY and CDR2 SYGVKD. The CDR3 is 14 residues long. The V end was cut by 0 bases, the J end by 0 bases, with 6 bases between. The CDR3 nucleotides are TGTGCCATCAGTGAGTCCGGCGGCTCCTACGAGCAGTACTTC. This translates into CAISESGGSYEQYF.

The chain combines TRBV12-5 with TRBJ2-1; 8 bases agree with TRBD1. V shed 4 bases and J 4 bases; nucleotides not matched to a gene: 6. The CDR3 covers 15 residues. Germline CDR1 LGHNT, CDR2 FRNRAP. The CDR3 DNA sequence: TGTGCTAGTGGTTCGCACAGGGGGTTATACAATGAGCAGTTCTTC. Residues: CASGSHRGLYNEQFF. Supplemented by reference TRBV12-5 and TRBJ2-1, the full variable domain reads DARVTQTPRHKVTEMGQEVTMRCQPILGHNTVFWYRQTMMQGLELLAYFRNRAPLDDSGMPKDRFSAEMPDATLATLKIQPSEPRDSAVYFCASGSHRGLYNEQFFGPGTRLTVL.

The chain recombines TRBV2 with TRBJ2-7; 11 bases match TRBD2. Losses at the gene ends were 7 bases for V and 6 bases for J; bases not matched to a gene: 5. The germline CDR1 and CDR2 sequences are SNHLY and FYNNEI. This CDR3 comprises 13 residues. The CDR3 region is CASNRLAGREQYF. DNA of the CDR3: TGTGCCAGCAATCGACTAGCGGGACGCGAGCAGTACTTC.

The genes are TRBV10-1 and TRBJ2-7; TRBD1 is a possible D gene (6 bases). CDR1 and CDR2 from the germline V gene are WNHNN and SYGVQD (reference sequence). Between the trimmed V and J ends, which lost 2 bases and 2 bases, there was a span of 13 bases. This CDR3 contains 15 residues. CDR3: CASSEGPGAAYEQYF. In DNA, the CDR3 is TGCGCCAGCAGTGAGGGGCCAGGGGCGGCCTACGAGCAGTACTTC.